This T cell receptor (beta chain) was recovered during a study of blood T cell repertoires in COVID-19 (TCRdb year 2020). In terms of the full investigation: Samples from collaborators originated in the United States, Italy and Spain and spanned both the acute and convalescent phases of COVID-19. The prospective study material was composed of cDNA or gDNA derived from T cells, B-cell-depleted T cells, or PBMCs. The dataset comprised deeply sampled blood TCRbeta repertoires from subjects exposed to, actively infected with, or recovered from COVID-19. The repertoires were made available in a free public database intended to serve as a resource for research on the immune response to SARS-CoV-2. Samples came from the ongoing ImmuneRACE study (first 160 participants) plus 1,254 subjects from 6 global collaborators. A de-identified subject ID, COVID-19 status, age in years and sex were almost always included in the sample metadata. HLA class I and class II types, where available, came from metadata supplied by the sample provider rather than from assay-based typing. Broader findings and caveats from the paper: The quantity of clinical and demographic metadata differed by source and by participant and was supplied without curation.

This clone has just one count. No cognate antigen has been identified for it. No much larger clone is present one base from it, and per-base qualities are unavailable. Including the terminal cysteine and phenylalanine, the CDR3 comprises 14 residues. The DNA shown is the 42-base CDR3, in frame from base 1. CDR1 LNHDA and CDR2 SQIVND were looked up in the germline V gene (reference sequence). Trimming takes 3 bases from V and 9 bases from J, and the germline ends sit 15 bases apart. TCRbeta CDR3 regions were amplified from genomic DNA using the immunoSEQ Assay, a bias-controlled multiplex PCR. Turning to the authors' computational methods: The number of nucleated cells in each sample was estimated from the amplification of reference gene primers within the assay. To quantify the absolute abundance of each unique TCRbeta CDR3 rearrangement, sequence reads were collapsed and filtered. For each sample, productive Simpson clonality was calculated as the square root of Simpson's diversity index across productive rearrangements. As stored in TCRdb, this immuneACCESS dataset retains in-frame rearrangements with V and J assigned. A fraction of the clones does not appear; measured against another copy, unresolved V genes explain less than half of the discrepancy, and the remainder lacks a known reason. Clonal size and the V and J genes are those of that table, whereas D and trimming came from the DNA. This sample is represented by some 70,000 clones; 85% of them were singletons. Under 3% of the sample is in the top ten clones.

Collaborating institutions collected whole blood in K2EDTA tubes following their own protocols. For TCRbeta analysis, collaborators shipped samples in one of three forms: frozen whole blood, isolated PBMCs, or DNA extracted from either of those sample types. The sequence links TRBV19 to TRBJ1-3; a confident D gene designation cannot be given. The sample consisted of peripheral blood. This clonotype was sampled from a man older than 75 with acute or convalescent COVID-19. The nucleotide sequence reads TGTGCCAGTAGTATGGGTAGGAGCCTGCCCACCATATATTTT. It codes for CASSMGRSLPTIYF.